The clone carrying this T cell receptor (beta chain) was observed at least ten times. This entry comes from a study of T-cell reconstitution after alpha-beta-depleted transplantation in children. The ends were cut back, 2 bases at V and 2 bases at J, with 10 bases in the middle. Germline V gene lookup returns CDR1 SQVTM and CDR2 ANQGSEA. The CDR3 sequence is 14 residues long. The library targeted TCRbeta and was prepared with unique molecular identifiers. MiXCR, applied by TCRdb to the PCR reads, yields one record per CDR3 protein. The top ten hold approximately 7.2% of the sample, which has roughly 100,000 distinct CDR3 sequences, roughly 7.7% seen once.

This TCR came from a human donor who donated a stem cell graft to a child with congenital amegakaryocytic thrombocytopenia. Material: PBMCs from the stem cell graft donor, obtained from the stem cell graft. The chain recombines TRBV29-1 with TRBJ2-1, with D perhaps TRBD2 (5 bases). The CDR3 DNA reads TGCAGCGTTGAATCGAGGGAAACCTACAATGAGCAGTTCTTC. Amino acid sequence: CSVESRETYNEQFF.